What follows describes a single T cell receptor (beta chain). Measured with immunoSEQ multiplex PCR; TCRdb has only the in-frame clones, and not every one. The data contain roughly 80,000 clones, approximately 88% of them singletons. These data come from a study of blood T cell repertoires in COVID-19. As for the study in general: From T cells, B-cell-depleted T cells, or PBMCs came the material, which was cDNA or gDNA.

Germline values: CDR1 SNHLY, CDR2 FYNNEI. CDR3 size: 13 residues. V lost 9 bases and J 6 bases, leaving 15 bases between the germline ends. The sample comprised peripheral blood. The rearrangement joins TRBV2 to TRBJ2-1; tentative D call: TRBD2 (5 bases). This sequence originates from a human donor in a cohort sampled during active COVID-19. The CDR3 nucleotides are TGTGCCAGGGAGACCACAAGCGGCAATGAGCAGTTCTTC. Amino acid sequence: CARETTSGNEQFF.